This T cell receptor (beta chain) was documented in a study of T cells after yellow fever vaccination. General study findings and limits: Clones from primary vaccination mostly reappeared after the booster (roughly 97% CD4, under 90% CD8). A weaker secondary response peaked on day 5, the primary on day 15.

This clonotype appeared a few times. Its specificity is not known. Trimming cost V 6 bases and J 7 bases, with 13 bases left between them. The CDR3 runs 13 residues. MiXCR, applied by TCRdb to the 5' RACE reads, yields one record per CDR3 protein. The sample lists almost 600,000 distinct CDR3 sequences; 13% were seen once. The sample in question was PBMCs, obtained on the day of the yellow fever booster vaccination. The origin of this receptor is a man younger than 45 who received the YFV17D yellow fever vaccine. The chain combines TRBV12-3 or TRBV12-4 with TRBJ2-1, with D tentatively TRBD1 (6 bases). The DNA for the CDR3 is TGTGCCAGCAGCAGGGGTCGAGTAAATGAGCAGTTCTTC. It yields the protein CASSRGRVNEQFF.